Each of the 8 T cell receptor beta chains below was sequenced from the same sample in a study of T cell responses to AZD1222 COVID-19 vaccine. TCRdb keeps only in-frame clones here, not all; method: immunoSEQ multiplex PCR. This sample carries some 190,000 clones, 90% to 95% of them seen once, and the ten largest clones take approximately 1.7%. Material: peripheral blood, obtained 28 days after the second dose of the MenACWY control vaccine. The receptors here all came from an adult who received the MenACWY meningococcal vaccine as a control.

In this sample, this clone turned up once. V and J are TRBV28 and TRBJ1-1; a weak D match, TRBD1 (5 bases). V gave up 5 bases and J gave up 4 bases, with 11 bases separating them. Germline V gives CDR1 MDHEN, CDR2 SYDVKM. The CDR3 length is 13 residues. CDR3 sequence: CASSRGGGTEAFF. Written as DNA, the CDR3 is TGTGCCAGCAGTCGGGGTGGGGGCACTGAAGCTTTCTTT. Drawing the rest from reference TRBV28 and TRBJ1-1, the complete variable domain is DVKVTQSSRYLVKRTGEKVFLECVQDMDHENMFWYRQDPGLGLRLIYFSYDVKMKEKGDIPEGYSVSREKKERFSLILESASTNQTSMYLCASSRGGGTEAFFGQGTRLTVV.

The chain links TRBV29-1 to TRBJ2-3; TRBD1 matches 8 bases. The CDR3 loop spans 14 amino acids. Germline-derived CDR1 and CDR2 are SQVTM and ANQGSEA. V was clipped by 4 bases and J by 6 bases; unmatched bases: 9. The CDR3: CSVVVRGQVDTQYF. The CDR3 DNA follows: TGCAGCGTTGTGGTCAGGGGGCAGGTGGATACGCAGTATTTT.

The chain links TRBV25-1 to TRBJ2-2; 9 bases agree with TRBD1. The CDR3 has 14 residues. V lost 7 bases and J lost 7; bases outside the gene matches: 7. CDR1 MGHDK and CDR2 SYGVNS come from the germline V gene. The CDR3 nucleotides read TGTGCCAGCACCGCCGGGACAGGGATCGGGGAGCTGTTTTTT. It codes for CASTAGTGIGELFF.

Here the CDR3 reads CAISGDRVNQPQHF. As DNA, the CDR3 is TGTGCCATCAGTGGGGACAGGGTTAATCAGCCCCAGCATTTT. The chain combines TRBV10-3 with TRBJ1-5; TRBD1 agrees at 9 bases. V was clipped by 4 bases and J by 4 bases; unmatched bases: 2. CDR3 size: 14 residues. From germline, CDR1 is ENHRY and CDR2 SYGVKD.

The rearrangement uses TRBV6-5 and TRBJ1-5; the D gene is possibly TRBD1 (5 bases). The length of the CDR3 is 13 residues. Trimming removed 7 bases from V and 5 bases from J, with 12 bases in between. Germline CDR1 MNHEY, CDR2 SVGAGI. The CDR3 region has the DNA TGTGCCAGCAATCCCAGGGTTTATCAGCCCCAGCATTTT. Its protein product is CASNPRVYQPQHF.

The V and J genes are TRBV20-1 and TRBJ1-5, with 7 bases fitting TRBD1. This CDR3 contains 18 residues. J was trimmed by 0 bases and V by 3 bases; bases with no gene match: 14. Germline V gene lookup returns CDR1 DFQATT and CDR2 SNEGSKA (reference sequence). The CDR3, as DNA: TGCAGTGCTAGTGGGGGCCAGGGGGACCACTATAGCAATCAGCCCCAGCATTTT. It translates to CSASGGQGDHYSNQPQHF.

V usage is TRBV19 and J usage is TRBJ1-5; unclear D gene. From germline, CDR1 is LNHDA and CDR2 SQIVND (reference sequence). Deletions cut 6 bases from V and 0 bases from J, with 27 bases between. The CDR3 length is 20 residues. CDR3 DNA sequence: TGTGCCAGTAGCGTCCCCCCCAGCGACGACGGATTCTATAGCAATCAGCCCCAGCATTTT. This gives the protein CASSVPPSDDGFYSNQPQHF.

This chain links TRBV5-4 with TRBJ2-7, with 9 nucleotides matching TRBD1. V was clipped by 3 bases and J by 6 bases; unmatched bases: 7. The length of the CDR3 is 14 residues. Germline loops: CDR1 SGHNT, CDR2 YYREEE (reference sequence). CDR3 amino acids: CASSSGQGRSEQYF. The CDR3 DNA sequence: TGTGCCAGCAGCTCGGGACAGGGTAGAAGCGAGCAGTACTTC. Together with reference TRBV5-4 and TRBJ2-7, the CDR3 gives the full variable domain: ETGVTQSPTHLIKTRGQQVTLRCSSQSGHNTVSWYQQALGQGPQFIFQYYREEENGRGNFPPRFSGLQFPNYSSELNVNALELDDSALYLCASSSGQGRSEQYFGPGTRLTVT.